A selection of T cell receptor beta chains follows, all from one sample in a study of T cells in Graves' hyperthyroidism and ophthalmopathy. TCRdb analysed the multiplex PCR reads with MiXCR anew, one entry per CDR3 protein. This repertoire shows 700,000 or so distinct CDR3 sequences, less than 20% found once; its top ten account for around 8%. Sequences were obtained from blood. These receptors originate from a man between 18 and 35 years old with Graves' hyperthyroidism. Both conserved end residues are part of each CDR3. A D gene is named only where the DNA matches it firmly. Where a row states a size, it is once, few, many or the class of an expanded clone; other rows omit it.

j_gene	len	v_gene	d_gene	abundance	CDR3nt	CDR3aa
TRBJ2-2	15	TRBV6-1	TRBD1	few	TGTGCCAGCAGTGGACAGGGGGACGACACCGGGGAGCTGTTTTTT	CASSGQGDDTGELFF
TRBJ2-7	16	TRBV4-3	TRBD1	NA	TGCGCCAGCAGCCAAGGTCGAGGGGGCCGAGGGTACGAGCAGTACTTC	CASSQGRGGRGYEQYF
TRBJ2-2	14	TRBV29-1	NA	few	TGCAGCGTTGGGGTTCAGAAGAACACCGGGGAGCTGTTTTTT	CSVGVQKNTGELFF
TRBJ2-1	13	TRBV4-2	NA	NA	TGTGCCAGCAGCCAAGTGGGCTACAATGAGCAGTTCTTC	CASSQVGYNEQFF
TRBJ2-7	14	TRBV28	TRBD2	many	TGTGCCAGTGACCGACTAGCAGGAGGCTACGAGCAGTACTTC	CASDRLAGGYEQYF
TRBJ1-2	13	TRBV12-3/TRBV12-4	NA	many	TGTGCCAGCAGTCCCTTGACAGACTATGGCTACACCTTC	CASSPLTDYGYTF
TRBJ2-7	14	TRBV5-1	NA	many	TGCGCCAGCAGCTTGACCGTGACAGCCTACGAGCAGTACTTC	CASSLTVTAYEQYF
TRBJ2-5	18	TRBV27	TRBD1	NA	TGTGCCAGCATTCAGAGACCCCCCGGGACAGTCCTAAAAGAGACCCAGTACTTC	CASIQRPPGTVLKETQYF
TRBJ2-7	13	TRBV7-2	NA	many	TGTGCCAGCAGCTTCGGGGTTCCCTACGAGCAGTACTTC	CASSFGVPYEQYF
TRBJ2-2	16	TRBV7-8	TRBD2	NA	TGTGCCAGCAGCTTAGAGGGTAGCGGGAGCGGCGGGGAGCTGTTTTTT	CASSLEGSGSGGELFF
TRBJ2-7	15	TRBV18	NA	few	TGTGCCAGCTCACCATCATTGGCCGCCGACTACGAGCAGTACTTC	CASSPSLAADYEQYF
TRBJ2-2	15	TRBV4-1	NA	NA	TGCGCCAGCAGCCACCCTAGGGGGGAGGGCGGGGAGCTGTTTTTT	CASSHPRGEGGELFF
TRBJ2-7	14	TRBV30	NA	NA	TGTGCCTGGAGCGTGGCGACAGGAGCCTACGAGCAGTACTTC	CAWSVATGAYEQYF
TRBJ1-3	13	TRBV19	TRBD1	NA	TGTGCCAGTGTTGACAGGGCAAGAAACACCATATATTTT	CASVDRARNTIYF
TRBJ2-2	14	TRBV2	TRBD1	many	TGTGCCAGCAGCACCGGGACAGGGGACGGGGAGCTGTTTTTT	CASSTGTGDGELFF
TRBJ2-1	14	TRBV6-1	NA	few	TGTGCCAGCAGGGGCACAAAACACTACAATGAGCAGTTCTTC	CASRGTKHYNEQFF
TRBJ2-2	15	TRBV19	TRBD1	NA	TGTGCCAGTAGTCACGGACAGGGCAGGGACGGGGAGCTGTTTTTT	CASSHGQGRDGELFF
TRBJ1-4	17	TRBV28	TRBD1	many	TGTGCCAGCAGTTTAAATGGACAGGAGACAACTAATGAAAAACTGTTTTTT	CASSLNGQETTNEKLFF
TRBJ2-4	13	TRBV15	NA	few	TGTGCCACCAGCAGGGGCAGGGAAAACATTCAGTACTTC	CATSRGRENIQYF
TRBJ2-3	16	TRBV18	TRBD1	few	TGTGCCAGCTCATCACTTTCCGGGACAGCCACAGATACGCAGTATTTT	CASSSLSGTATDTQYF
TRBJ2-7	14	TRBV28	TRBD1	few	TGTGCCAGCAGCTTTAGACAGGGTGTGTACGAGCAGTACTTC	CASSFRQGVYEQYF
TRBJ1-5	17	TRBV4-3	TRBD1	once	TGCGCCAGCAGCTTAACTCCCACGACAGGGGGCAATCAGCCCCAGCATTTT	CASSLTPTTGGNQPQHF
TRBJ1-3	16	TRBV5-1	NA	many	TGCGCCAGCAGCTACAGTGGGGCTTACTCTGGAAACACCATATATTTT	CASSYSGAYSGNTIYF
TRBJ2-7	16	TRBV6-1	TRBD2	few	TGTGCCAGCAGTTCCGGACTAGCGGGAGTCTCAAACGAGCAGTACTTC	CASSSGLAGVSNEQYF
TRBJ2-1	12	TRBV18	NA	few	TGTGCCAGCTCCGACCGCGACAGGCCGGAGTTCTTC	CASSDRDRPEFF
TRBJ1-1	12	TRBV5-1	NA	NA	TGCGCCAGCAGCTTAGGGGGACCAAGGGCTTTCTTT	CASSLGGPRAFF
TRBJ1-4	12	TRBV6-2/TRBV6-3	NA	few	TGTGCCAGCAGGACAACTAATGAAAAACTGTTTTTT	CASRTTNEKLFF
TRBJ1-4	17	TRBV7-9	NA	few	TGTGCCAGCAGCTTAGCGATTGCGGTTTTTGGCGATGAAAAACTGTTTTTT	CASSLAIAVFGDEKLFF
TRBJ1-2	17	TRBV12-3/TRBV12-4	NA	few	TGTGCCAGCACCGCAAGGTCGACAGACCGAGCGAACTATGGCTACACCTTC	CASTARSTDRANYGYTF
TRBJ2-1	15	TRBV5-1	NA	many	TGCGCCAGCAGCTTGGAGGATATCTCCTACAATGAGCAGTTCTTC	CASSLEDISYNEQFF
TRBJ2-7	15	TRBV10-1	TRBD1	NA	TGCGCCAGCAGTGAGTCCTGGGGACAGTCCTACGAGCAGTACTTC	CASSESWGQSYEQYF
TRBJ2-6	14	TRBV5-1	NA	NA	TGCGCCAGCATGCTTGGAAATGGGGCCAACGTCCTGACTTTC	CASMLGNGANVLTF
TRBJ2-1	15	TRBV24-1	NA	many	TGTGCCACCAGTGATTTTGACGAATTGTCGAATGAGCAGTTCTTC	CATSDFDELSNEQFF
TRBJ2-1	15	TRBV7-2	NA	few	TGTGCCAGCAGCTTGAAAAGGAGCTCCTACAATGAGCAGTTCTTC	CASSLKRSSYNEQFF
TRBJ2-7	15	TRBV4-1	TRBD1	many	TGCGCCAGCAGCCAGGTGGCAGGGGGCCAGTACGAGCAGTACTTC	CASSQVAGGQYEQYF
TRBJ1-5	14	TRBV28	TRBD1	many	TGTGCCAGCCGACAGGGGGCCAGCAATCAGCCCCAGCATTTT	CASRQGASNQPQHF
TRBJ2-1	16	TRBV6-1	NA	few	TGTGCCAGCAGCCCCCAGGCGGGCCTCTCCTACAATGAGCAGTTCTTC	CASSPQAGLSYNEQFF
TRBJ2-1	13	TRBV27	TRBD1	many	TGTGCCACTACCGGGACAGGGGGTGGTGAGCAGTTCTTC	CATTGTGGGEQFF
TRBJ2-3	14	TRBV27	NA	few	TGTGCCAGCACCAAGTGGGGGCTATCAGATACGCAGTATTTT	CASTKWGLSDTQYF
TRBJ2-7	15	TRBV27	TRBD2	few	TGTGCCAGCAGCTCCTTGCTAGCGGGCTCCTACGAGCAGTACTTC	CASSSLLAGSYEQYF
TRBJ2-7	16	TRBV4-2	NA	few	TGTGCCAGCAGCCCTAGGTCTGACTTTCGACGCGGGGAGCAGTACTTC	CASSPRSDFRRGEQYF
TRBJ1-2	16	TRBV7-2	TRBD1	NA	TGTGCCAGCAGCCCCCGGACAGGGTCGGGTAACTATGGCTACACCTTC	CASSPRTGSGNYGYTF
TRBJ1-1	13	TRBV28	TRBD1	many	TGTGCCAGCAGGTGGACAGGTAACACTGAAGCTTTCTTT	CASRWTGNTEAFF
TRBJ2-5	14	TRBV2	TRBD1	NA	TGTGCCAGCAGACCCGACAGGGGGCGGGAGACCCAGTACTTC	CASRPDRGRETQYF
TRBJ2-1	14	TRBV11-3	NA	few	TGTGCCAGCAGCTTATCCCCAGTATACAATGAGCAGTTCTTC	CASSLSPVYNEQFF
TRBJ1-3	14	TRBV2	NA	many	TGTGCCAGCAGGACACCCCGTACTGGAAACACCATATATTTT	CASRTPRTGNTIYF
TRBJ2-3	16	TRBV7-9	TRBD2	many	TGTGCCAGCAGTCCCCAGCGGGAGGGCCCGACAGATACGCAGTATTTT	CASSPQREGPTDTQYF
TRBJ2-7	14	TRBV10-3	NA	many	TGTGCCATCAGTGAGGAGGGGGAGGGGTACGAGCAGTACTTC	CAISEEGEGYEQYF
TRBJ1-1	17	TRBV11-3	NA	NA	TGTGCCAGCAGCTTAAGGGGCGGAGGGCCTCCAAACACTGAAGCTTTCTTT	CASSLRGGGPPNTEAFF
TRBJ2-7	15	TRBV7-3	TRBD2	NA	TGTGCCAGCAGCCTACTAGCGGTCCGCACCTACGAGCAGTACTTC	CASSLLAVRTYEQYF
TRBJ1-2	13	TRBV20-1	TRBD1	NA	TGCAGTGCTAGTGGGACAGGACGACATGGCTACACCTTC	CSASGTGRHGYTF
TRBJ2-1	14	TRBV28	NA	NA	TGTGCCAGCAGTTTCCCGGGTTCCTACGGTGAGCAGTTCTTC	CASSFPGSYGEQFF
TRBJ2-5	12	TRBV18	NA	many	TGTGCCAGCTCACCGAGGAAAGAGACCCAGTACTTC	CASSPRKETQYF
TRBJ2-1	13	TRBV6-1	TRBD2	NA	TGTGCCAGCACAGCGGGAGTTGGGAATGAGCAGTTCTTC	CASTAGVGNEQFF
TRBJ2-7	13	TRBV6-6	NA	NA	TGTGCCAGCAGTTACAAGAAAGGTACCGAGCAGTACTTC	CASSYKKGTEQYF
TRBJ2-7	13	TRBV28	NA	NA	TGTGCCACCAGTGGGGGGTGGAACTACGAGCAGTACTTC	CATSGGWNYEQYF